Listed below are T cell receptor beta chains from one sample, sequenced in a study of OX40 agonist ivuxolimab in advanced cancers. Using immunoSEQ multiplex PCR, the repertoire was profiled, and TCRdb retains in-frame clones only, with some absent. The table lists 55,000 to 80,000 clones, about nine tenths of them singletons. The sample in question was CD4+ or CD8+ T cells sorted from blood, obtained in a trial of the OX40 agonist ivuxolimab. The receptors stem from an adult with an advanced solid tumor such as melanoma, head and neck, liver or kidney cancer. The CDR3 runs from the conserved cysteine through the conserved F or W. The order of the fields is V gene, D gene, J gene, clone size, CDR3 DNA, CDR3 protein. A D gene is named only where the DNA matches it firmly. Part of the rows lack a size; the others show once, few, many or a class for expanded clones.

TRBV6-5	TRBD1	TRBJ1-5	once	TGTGCCAGCGGACAGACAGGGAGCAATCAGCCCCAGCATTTT	CASGQTGSNQPQHF
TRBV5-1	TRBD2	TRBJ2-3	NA	TGCGCCAGCAGCTTAACACTAGCGGTAGACACAGATACGCAGTATTTT	CASSLTLAVDTDTQYF
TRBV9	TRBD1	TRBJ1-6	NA	TGTGCCAGCAGCCCGCGACAGGGATCAGAGTCAGCCCTCCACTTT	CASSPRQGSESALHF
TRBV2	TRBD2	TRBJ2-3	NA	TGTGCCAGCAGTGAAGGTGCGGGGGGGCCAGGGGATACGCAGTATTTT	CASSEGAGGPGDTQYF
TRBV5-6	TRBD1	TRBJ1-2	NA	TGTGCCAGCACCCCCCAGCAGGGGGACCCGAGTGGCTACACCTTC	CASTPQQGDPSGYTF
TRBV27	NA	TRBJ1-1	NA	TGTGCCAGCAGGACTCGGGGGAACACTGAAGCTTTCTTT	CASRTRGNTEAFF
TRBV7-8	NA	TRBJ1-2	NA	TGTGCCAGCAGCCCGCAAGGGAACTATGGCTACACCTTC	CASSPQGNYGYTF
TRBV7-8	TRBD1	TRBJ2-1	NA	TGTGCCAGCAGCTTAGGTCGGCAGGGGGTCTACAATGAGCAGTTCTTC	CASSLGRQGVYNEQFF
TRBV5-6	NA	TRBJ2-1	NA	TGTGCCAGCAGCTCAAGACAGGTGGGATACAATGAGCAGTTCTTC	CASSSRQVGYNEQFF
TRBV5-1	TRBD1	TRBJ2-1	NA	TGCGCCAGCAGCGGGGGGACAGGGACCTACAATGAGCAGTTCTTC	CASSGGTGTYNEQFF
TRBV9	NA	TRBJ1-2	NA	TGTGCCAGCAGCGTTCCTGGGCAGGCCCATGGCTACACCTTC	CASSVPGQAHGYTF
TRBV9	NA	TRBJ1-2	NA	TGTGCCAGCAGCGTAGGGGTCGACGACTATGGCTACACCTTC	CASSVGVDDYGYTF
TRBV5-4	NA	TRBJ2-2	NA	TGTGCCAGCAGCCCGGAGGGGGTGATCACCGGGGAGCTGTTTTTT	CASSPEGVITGELFF
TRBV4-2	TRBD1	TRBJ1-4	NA	TGTGCCAGCAGCTCCTCCCCACAGGGGGAGGAAAAACTGTTTTTT	CASSSSPQGEEKLFF
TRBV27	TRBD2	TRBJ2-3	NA	TGTGCCAGCACCGGGGGGGACCCCCGAAATACGCAGTATTTT	CASTGGDPRNTQYF
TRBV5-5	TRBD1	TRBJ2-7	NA	TGTGCCAGCAGCCAAAGGACAGGCACTACCTACGAGCAGTACTTC	CASSQRTGTTYEQYF
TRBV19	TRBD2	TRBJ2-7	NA	TGTGCCAGTAGTATAATGGGAGGGGTCTCCTACGAGCAGTACTTC	CASSIMGGVSYEQYF
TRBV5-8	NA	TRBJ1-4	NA	TGTGCCAGCAGCCCCTTATTCCGGCACGAAAAACTGTTTTTT	CASSPLFRHEKLFF
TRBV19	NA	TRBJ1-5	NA	TGTGCCAGTAGCTCCCAAACAGGGTCGGGTGGGCCCCAGCATTTT	CASSSQTGSGGPQHF
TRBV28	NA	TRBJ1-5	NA	TGTGCCAGCAGTTTAGGGGTTTATCAGCCCCAGCATTTT	CASSLGVYQPQHF
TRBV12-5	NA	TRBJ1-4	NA	TGTGCTAGTGGTTTATCTAGGCAAACAGACCTGAATGAAAAACTGTTTTTT	CASGLSRQTDLNEKLFF
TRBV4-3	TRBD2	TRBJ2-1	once	TGCGCCAGCAGCCACCGGGGGGGCGGGAATGAGCAGTTCTTC	CASSHRGGGNEQFF
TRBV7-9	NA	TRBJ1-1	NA	TGTGCCAGCAGCTCCCAAGTGGGGCAAGCTTTCTTT	CASSSQVGQAFF
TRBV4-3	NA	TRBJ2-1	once	TGCGCCAGCAGCCATCAGGACGACAATGAGCAGTTCTTC	CASSHQDDNEQFF
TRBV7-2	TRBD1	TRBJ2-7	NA	TGTGCCAGCAGCCGTCAAAGTCCCGGGACAGGGGACAACGAGCAGTACTTC	CASSRQSPGTGDNEQYF
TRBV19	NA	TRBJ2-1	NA	TGTGCCAGTAGTATGGTTTGGCGGTGGAGCTCCTACAATGAGCAGTTCTTC	CASSMVWRWSSYNEQFF
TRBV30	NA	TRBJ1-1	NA	TGTGCCTGGGCGGGAGGGGGGGGCGATTGGTCTAACACTGAAGCTTTCTTT	CAWAGGGGDWSNTEAFF
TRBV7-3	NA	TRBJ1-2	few	TGTGCCAGCAGCCCGTTTACGAACGGCGGCTACACCTTC	CASSPFTNGGYTF
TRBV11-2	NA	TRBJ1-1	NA	TGTGCCAGCAGCCCCAAAGGGAGGGGTGAAGCTTTCTTT	CASSPKGRGEAFF
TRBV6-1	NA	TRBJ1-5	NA	TGTGCCAGCAGTGAAGGGTTCAAACAGCCCCAGCATTTT	CASSEGFKQPQHF
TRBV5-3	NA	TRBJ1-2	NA	TGTGCCAGAACCACAGTATCGGACAGACCCTCTGAGGGCGGCTACACCTTC	CARTTVSDRPSEGGYTF
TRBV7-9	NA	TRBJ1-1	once	TGTGCCAGCAGCCACATAAGACGGACCTCGAACACTGAAGCTTTCTTT	CASSHIRRTSNTEAFF
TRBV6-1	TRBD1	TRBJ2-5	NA	TGTGCCAGCGGACCCGGACAGGGGACGCCGGAGACCCAGTACTTC	CASGPGQGTPETQYF
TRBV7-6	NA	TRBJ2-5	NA	TGTGCCAGCAGCTTAATGTTGAGCGGGGAGACCCAGTACTTC	CASSLMLSGETQYF
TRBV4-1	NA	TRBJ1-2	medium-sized	TGCGCCAGCAGCCAGATTGACAGCTATGGCTACACCTTC	CASSQIDSYGYTF
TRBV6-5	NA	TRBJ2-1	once	TGTGCCAGCAGTTACGGGCCGAATGAGCAGTTCTTC	CASSYGPNEQFF
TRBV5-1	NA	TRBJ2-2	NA	TGCGCCAGCAGCTTGGCCGCGGGTTTTTTAGGGGAGCTGTTTTTT	CASSLAAGFLGELFF
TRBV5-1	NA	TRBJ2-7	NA	TGCGCCAGCAGCTTGGGAGGACCTCCCAGTAACTACGAGCAGTACTTC	CASSLGGPPSNYEQYF
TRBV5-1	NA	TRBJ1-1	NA	TGCGCCAGCACCCCATGGGGGAACACTGAAGCTTTCTTT	CASTPWGNTEAFF
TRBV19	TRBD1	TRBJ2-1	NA	TGTGCCAGTACCAAAAGGGGGACAGCTTCCTACAATGAGCAGTTCTTC	CASTKRGTASYNEQFF
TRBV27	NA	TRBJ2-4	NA	TGTGCCAGCAGTTTATCGTGGCAGGGGGGAAACATTCAGTACTTC	CASSLSWQGGNIQYF
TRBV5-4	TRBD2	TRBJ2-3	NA	TGTGCCAGCAGCTCCGTTGTTGGGGGGGGCACAGATACGCAGTATTTT	CASSSVVGGGTDTQYF
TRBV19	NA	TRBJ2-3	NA	TGTGCCAGTAGAAACGTTCTCGGGAAAGACCGCGTACGGTATACGCAGTATTTT	CASRNVLGKDRVRYTQYF
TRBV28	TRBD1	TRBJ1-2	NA	TGTGCCAGCAGCCGAACTCGCGCCCGTCCGGGACAGAATGGCTACACCTTC	CASSRTRARPGQNGYTF
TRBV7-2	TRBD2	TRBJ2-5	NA	TGTGCCAGCAGCTTTGCTGCCCGGGGAGGGTGGGTGGAGACCCAGTACTTC	CASSFAARGGWVETQYF
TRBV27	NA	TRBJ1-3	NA	TGTGCCAGCAGTTTTCGCCAGGCCGAATGG	CASSFRQAEW
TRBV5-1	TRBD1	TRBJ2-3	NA	TGCGCCAGCAGCTTGGCACAGGACAGGGATGTAGATACGCAGTATTTT	CASSLAQDRDVDTQYF
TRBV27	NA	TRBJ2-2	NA	TGTGCCAGCAGTTTATTTGGATACGGGGAGCTGTTTTTT	CASSLFGYGELFF
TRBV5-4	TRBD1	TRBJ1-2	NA	TGTGCCAGCAGCTTGTTCGACAGGGGTAATGAGGGTGGCTACACCTTC	CASSLFDRGNEGGYTF
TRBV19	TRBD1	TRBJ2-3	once	TGTGCCAGTAGACAGGGGGCTGGGGGCACAGATACGCAGTATTTT	CASRQGAGGTDTQYF
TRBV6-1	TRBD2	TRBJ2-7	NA	TGTGCCAGCAGAGGACTAGCGGGCGAGCAGTACTTC	CASRGLAGEQYF
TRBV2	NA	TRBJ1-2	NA	TGTGCCAGCAGTGGACAGGTCCTTCCTGGTGGCTACACCTTC	CASSGQVLPGGYTF
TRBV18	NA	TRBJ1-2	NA	TGTGCCAGCTCACCCTCGGGGGAGAGCGGGGGCTACACCTTC	CASSPSGESGGYTF
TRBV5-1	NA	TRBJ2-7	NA	TGCGCCAGCAGCTTGTTGGGAACCTCTAGCTACGAGCAGTACTTC	CASSLLGTSSYEQYF
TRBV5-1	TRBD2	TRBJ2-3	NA	TGCGCCAGCAGCTTGTTGGCGGGGGGCGGGACAGATACGCAGTATTTT	CASSLLAGGGTDTQYF
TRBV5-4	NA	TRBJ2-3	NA	TGTGCCAGCAGCTTCAGGGCTAGCACAGATACGCAGTATTTT	CASSFRASTDTQYF
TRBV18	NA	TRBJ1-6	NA	TGTGCCAGCTCCGCGACGGGACTGGGATATTCACCCCTCCACTTT	CASSATGLGYSPLHF
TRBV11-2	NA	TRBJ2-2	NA	TGTGCCAGCAGCTTGTCTCAGGGAACCGGGGAGCTGTTTTTT	CASSLSQGTGELFF
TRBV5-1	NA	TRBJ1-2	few	TGCGCCAGCAGAACTACTTCCGGGAACATATTCGGGGGCTACACCTTC	CASRTTSGNIFGGYTF
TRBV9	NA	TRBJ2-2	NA	TGTGCCAGCAGCTCGGGACACGCGAACACCGGGGAGCTGTTTTTT	CASSSGHANTGELFF